A selection of T cell receptor beta chains follows, all from one sample in a study of T cell responses to AZD1222 COVID-19 vaccine. Clones were sequenced by immunoSEQ multiplex PCR, and TCRdb holds only the in-frame ones, with some missing. Of approximately 150,000 clones listed, more than 80% are singletons. The source material was peripheral blood, sampled on day 0 of MenACWY control vaccination. These receptors all come from an adult in good health. The CDR3 runs from the conserved cysteine through the conserved F or W. The order of the fields is J gene, clone size, D gene, V gene, CDR3 protein, CDR3 DNA. The D gene is left open where the match is weak. Only some rows state a clone size, as once, few, many or a class for expanded clones.

>TRBJ2-1|-|TRBD2|TRBV11-2
CASSTRVAGLYNEQFF
TGTGCCAGCAGCACCCGGGTAGCGGGATTATACAATGAGCAGTTCTTC
>TRBJ2-2|once|-|TRBV13
CASSPWTSVAVGTGELFF
TGTGCCAGCAGCCCGTGGACCTCGGTAGCGGTGGGCACCGGGGAGCTGTTTTTT
>TRBJ2-1|-|-|TRBV3-1/TRBV3-2
CASSQEIYNEQFF
TGTGCCAGCAGCCAAGAAATCTACAATGAGCAGTTCTTC
>TRBJ2-7|-|TRBD2|TRBV25-1
CASSDNSGGEYF
TGTGCCAGCAGTGATAATAGCGGGGGGGAGTACTTC
>TRBJ1-1|once|-|TRBV19
CATGEVAEAFF
TGTGCCACCGGGGAGGTGGCTGAAGCTTTCTTT
>TRBJ2-7|-|-|TRBV6-2/TRBV6-3
CASSTGGEQYF
TGTGCCAGCAGTACTGGGGGGGAGCAGTACTTC
>TRBJ1-5|-|-|TRBV2
CASTQDRYSNQPQHF
TGTGCCAGCACCCAAGACAGATATAGCAATCAGCCCCAGCATTTT
>TRBJ2-5|-|-|TRBV20-1
CSALWGETQYF
TGCAGCGCATTGTGGGGGGAGACCCAGTACTTC
>TRBJ1-4|-|-|TRBV2
CASSELGGGEKLFF
TGTGCCAGCAGTGAATTAGGGGGAGGTGAAAAACTGTTTTTT
>TRBJ1-5|once|-|TRBV5-8
CASSLNQPQHF
TGTGCCAGCAGCTTGAATCAGCCCCAGCATTTT
>TRBJ2-7|-|-|TRBV5-6
CASSPGRQYYEQYF
TGTGCCAGCAGCCCTGGGCGGCAATACTACGAGCAGTACTTC
>TRBJ1-6|-|-|TRBV7-8
CASSGRPAGNVSPLHF
TGTGCCAGCAGCGGACGTCCTGCGGGGAATGTCTCACCCCTCCACTTT
>TRBJ1-2|-|-|TRBV4-1
CASSQVDAGTSGYTF
TGCGCCAGCAGCCAAGTAGATGCAGGGACAAGTGGCTACACCTTC
>TRBJ1-1|-|-|TRBV7-2
CASIQGSGTEAFF
TGTGCCAGCATTCAAGGGTCAGGAACTGAAGCTTTCTTT
>TRBJ1-1|-|-|TRBV28
CASSPGQNTEAFF
TGTGCCAGCAGTCCGGGACAGAACACTGAAGCTTTCTTT
>TRBJ2-1|-|TRBD2|TRBV6-5
CASKLAGGPYNEQFF
TGTGCCAGCAAGCTAGCGGGGGGGCCGTACAATGAGCAGTTCTTC
>TRBJ1-2|-|TRBD1|TRBV4-2
CASSHSGTGPEDYGYTF
TGTGCCAGCAGCCATTCCGGGACAGGGCCGGAGGACTATGGCTACACCTTC
>TRBJ2-5|-|TRBD2|TRBV4-2
CASSQVETSGSQETQYF
TGTGCCAGCAGCCAAGTGGAGACTAGCGGGAGTCAGGAGACCCAGTACTTC
>TRBJ1-1|-|TRBD1|TRBV9
CASSVTGALNTEAFF
TGTGCCAGCAGCGTGACAGGGGCCTTGAACACTGAAGCTTTCTTT
>TRBJ1-5|-|-|TRBV27
CASSTAGPQRPQHF
TGTGCCAGCAGTACTGCGGGGCCCCAGAGGCCCCAGCATTTT
>TRBJ2-1|once|-|TRBV3-1/TRBV3-2
CASSQSRWNEQFF
TGTGCCAGCAGCCAAAGCCGGTGGAATGAGCAGTTCTTC
>TRBJ1-6|few|-|TRBV28
CASSFGGGNSPLHF
TGTGCCAGCAGTTTCGGCGGAGGAAATTCACCCCTCCACTTT